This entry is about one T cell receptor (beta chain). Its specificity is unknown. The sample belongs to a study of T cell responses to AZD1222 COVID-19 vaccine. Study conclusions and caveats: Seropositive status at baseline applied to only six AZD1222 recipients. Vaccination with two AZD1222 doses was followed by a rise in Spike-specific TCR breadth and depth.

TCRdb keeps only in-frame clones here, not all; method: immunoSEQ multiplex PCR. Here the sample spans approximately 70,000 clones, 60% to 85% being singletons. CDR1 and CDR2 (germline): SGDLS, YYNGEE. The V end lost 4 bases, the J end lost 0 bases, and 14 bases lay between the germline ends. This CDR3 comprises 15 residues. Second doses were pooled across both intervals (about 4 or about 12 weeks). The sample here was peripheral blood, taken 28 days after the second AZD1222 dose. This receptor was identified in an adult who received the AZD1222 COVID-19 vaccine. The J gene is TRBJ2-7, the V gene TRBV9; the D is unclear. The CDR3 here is CASSPDPKSSYEQYF. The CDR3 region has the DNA TGTGCCAGCAGCCCGGACCCTAAAAGCTCCTACGAGCAGTACTTC. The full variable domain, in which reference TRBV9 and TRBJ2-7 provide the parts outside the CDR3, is DSGVTQTPKHLITATGQRVTLRCSPRSGDLSVYWYQQSLDQGLQFLIQYYNGEERAKGNILERFSAQQFPDLHSELNLSSLELGDSALYFCASSPDPKSSYEQYFGPGTRLTVT.